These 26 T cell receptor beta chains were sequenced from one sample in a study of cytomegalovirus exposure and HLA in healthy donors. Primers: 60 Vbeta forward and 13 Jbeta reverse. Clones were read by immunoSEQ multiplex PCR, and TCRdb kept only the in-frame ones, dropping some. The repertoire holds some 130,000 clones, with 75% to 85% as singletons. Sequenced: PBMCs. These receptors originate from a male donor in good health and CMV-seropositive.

This CDR3 reads CASSIVGSGSTYNEQFF. Written as DNA, the CDR3 is TGTGCCAGTAGTATAGTGGGCAGCGGGAGTACCTACAATGAGCAGTTCTTC. The chain uses TRBV19 and TRBJ2-1, with 8 nucleotides matching TRBD2. The V gene end was trimmed by 1 base and the J gene end by 2 bases; junction bases not matched to a gene: 7. The CDR3 consists of 17 residues. The germline CDR1 and CDR2 sequences are LNHDA and SQIVND (reference sequence).

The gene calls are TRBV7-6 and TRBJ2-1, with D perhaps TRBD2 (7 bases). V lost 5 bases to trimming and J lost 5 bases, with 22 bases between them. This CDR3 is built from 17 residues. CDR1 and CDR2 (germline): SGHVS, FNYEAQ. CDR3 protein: CASSLGGYREEDNEQFF. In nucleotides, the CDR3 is TGTGCCAGCAGCCTAGGGGGGTACCGGGAGGAGGACAATGAGCAGTTCTTC.

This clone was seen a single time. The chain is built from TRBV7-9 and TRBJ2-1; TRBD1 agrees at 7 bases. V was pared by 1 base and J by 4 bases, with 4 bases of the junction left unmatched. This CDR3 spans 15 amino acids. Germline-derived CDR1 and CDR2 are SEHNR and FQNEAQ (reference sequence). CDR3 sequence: CASSLGDSTYNEQFF. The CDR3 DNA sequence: TGTGCCAGCAGCTTAGGGGACAGCACATACAATGAGCAGTTCTTC.

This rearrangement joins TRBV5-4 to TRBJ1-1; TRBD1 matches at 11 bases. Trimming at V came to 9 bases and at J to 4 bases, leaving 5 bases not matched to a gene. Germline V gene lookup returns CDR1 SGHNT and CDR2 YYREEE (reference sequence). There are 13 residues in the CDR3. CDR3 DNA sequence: TGTGCCACCCACGGGACAGGGGGCACTGAAGCTTTCTTT. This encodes CATHGTGGTEAFF.

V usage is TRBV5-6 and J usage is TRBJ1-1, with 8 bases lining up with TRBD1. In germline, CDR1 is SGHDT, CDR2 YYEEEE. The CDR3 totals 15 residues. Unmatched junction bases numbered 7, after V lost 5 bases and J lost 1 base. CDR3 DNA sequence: TGTGCCAGCAGGGACAGGGATAATGCGAACACTGAAGCTTTCTTT. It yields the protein CASRDRDNANTEAFF.

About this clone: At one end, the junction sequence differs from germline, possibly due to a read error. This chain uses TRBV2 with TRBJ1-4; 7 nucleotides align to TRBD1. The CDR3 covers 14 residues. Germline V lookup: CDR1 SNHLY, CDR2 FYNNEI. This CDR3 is CATSGFQGEEKLFF. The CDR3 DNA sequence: TGTGCCACCAGTGGTTTCCAGGGGGAAGAAAAACTGTTTTTT.

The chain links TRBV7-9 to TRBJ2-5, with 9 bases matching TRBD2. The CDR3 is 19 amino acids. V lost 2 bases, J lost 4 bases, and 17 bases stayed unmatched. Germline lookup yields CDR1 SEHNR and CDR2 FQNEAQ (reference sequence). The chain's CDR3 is CASSLRGRSYSGRGETQYF. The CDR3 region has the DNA TGTGCCAGCAGCTTAAGGGGGAGATCCTATAGCGGGAGAGGAGAGACCCAGTACTTC.

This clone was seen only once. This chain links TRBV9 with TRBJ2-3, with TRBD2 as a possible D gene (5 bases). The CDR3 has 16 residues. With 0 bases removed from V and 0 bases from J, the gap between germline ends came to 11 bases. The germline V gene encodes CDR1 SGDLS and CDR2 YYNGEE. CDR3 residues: CASSVAPRGSTDTQYF. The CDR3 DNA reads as TGTGCCAGCAGCGTAGCTCCCCGCGGGAGCACAGATACGCAGTATTTT. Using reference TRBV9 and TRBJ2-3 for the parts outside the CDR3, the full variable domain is DSGVTQTPKHLITATGQRVTLRCSPRSGDLSVYWYQQSLDQGLQFLIQYYNGEERAKGNILERFSAQQFPDLHSELNLSSLELGDSALYFCASSVAPRGSTDTQYFGPGTRLTVL.

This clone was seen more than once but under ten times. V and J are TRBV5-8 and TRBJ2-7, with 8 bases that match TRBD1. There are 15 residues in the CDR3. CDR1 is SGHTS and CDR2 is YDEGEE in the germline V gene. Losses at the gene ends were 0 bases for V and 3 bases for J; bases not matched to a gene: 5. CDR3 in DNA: TGTGCCAGCAGCTTGGGGGACAGGACACACTACGAGCAGTACTTC. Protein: CASSLGDRTHYEQYF.

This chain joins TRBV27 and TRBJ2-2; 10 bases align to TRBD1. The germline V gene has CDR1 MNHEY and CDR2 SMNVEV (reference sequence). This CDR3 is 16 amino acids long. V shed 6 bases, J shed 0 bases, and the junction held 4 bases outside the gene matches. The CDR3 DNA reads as TGTGCCAGCAGATTGGACAGGGGGACGAACACCGGGGAGCTGTTTTTT. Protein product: CASRLDRGTNTGELFF.

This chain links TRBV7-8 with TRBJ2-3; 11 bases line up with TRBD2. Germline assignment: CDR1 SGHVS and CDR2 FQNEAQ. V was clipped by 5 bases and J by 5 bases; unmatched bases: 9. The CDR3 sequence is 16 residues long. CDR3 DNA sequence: TGTGCCAGCAGCCCTGGGACTAGCGGAGTGGGAGATACGCAGTATTTT. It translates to CASSPGTSGVGDTQYF.

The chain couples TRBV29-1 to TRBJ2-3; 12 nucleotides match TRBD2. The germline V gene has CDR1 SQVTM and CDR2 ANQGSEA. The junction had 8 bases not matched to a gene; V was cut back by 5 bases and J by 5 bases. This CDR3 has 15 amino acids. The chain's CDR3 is CSVFPPGLAGDTQYF. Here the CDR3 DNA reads TGCAGCGTTTTTCCGCCGGGACTAGCGGGAGATACGCAGTATTTT.

The CDR3 DNA sequence: TGTGCCAGCAGCTCGGAAGCGGGAGGGGGATACGAGCAGTACTTC. Protein sequence: CASSSEAGGGYEQYF. This rearrangement joins TRBV7-2 to TRBJ2-7; 10 positions agree with TRBD2. Germline V gene data show CDR1 as SGHTA and CDR2 as FQGNSA. J was trimmed by 4 bases and V by 4 bases; bases with no gene match: 7. This CDR3 spans 15 amino acids.

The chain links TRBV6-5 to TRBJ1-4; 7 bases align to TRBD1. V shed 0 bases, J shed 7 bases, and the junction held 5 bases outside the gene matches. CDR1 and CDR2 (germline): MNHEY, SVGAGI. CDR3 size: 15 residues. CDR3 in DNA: TGTGCCAGCAGTTACTCACAGGGGCTAGGTGAAAAACTGTTTTTT. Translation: CASSYSQGLGEKLFF.

The CDR3 DNA reads as TGTGCCAGCAGACCCACAGGAAACTATGGCTACACCTTC. Encoded protein: CASRPTGNYGYTF. The chain recombines TRBV27 with TRBJ1-2; D is perhaps TRBD1 (5 bases). V was shortened by 6 bases and J by 2 bases, with 10 bases between the two germline ends. CDR3 size: 13 residues. The V gene's germline CDR1 is MNHEY and CDR2 SMNVEV (reference sequence).

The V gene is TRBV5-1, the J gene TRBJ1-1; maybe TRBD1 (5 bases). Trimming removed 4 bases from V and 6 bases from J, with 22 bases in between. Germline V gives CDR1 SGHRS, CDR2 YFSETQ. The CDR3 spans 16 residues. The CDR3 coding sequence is TGCGCCAGCAGCGAGCTGGGGGGGGACTTTAGCTCTGAAGCTTTCTTT. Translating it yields CASSELGGDFSSEAFF.

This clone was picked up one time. CDR3 coding DNA: TGTGCCAGCAGTTACATACAGCAAGAGACCCAGTACTTC. The encoded protein is CASSYIQQETQYF. The J gene is TRBJ2-5, the V gene TRBV6-5; the D is unclear. V was cut by 2 bases and J by 2 bases, with 6 bases left in between. The CDR3 is 13 residues long. Germline CDR1 and CDR2: MNHEY and SVGAGI.

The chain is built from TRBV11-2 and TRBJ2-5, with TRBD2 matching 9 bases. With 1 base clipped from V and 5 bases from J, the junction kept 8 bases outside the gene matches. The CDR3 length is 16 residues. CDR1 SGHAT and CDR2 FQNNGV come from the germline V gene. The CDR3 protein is CASSLGIIAGEETQYF. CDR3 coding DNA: TGTGCCAGCAGCTTAGGGATCATAGCGGGAGAGGAGACCCAGTACTTC.

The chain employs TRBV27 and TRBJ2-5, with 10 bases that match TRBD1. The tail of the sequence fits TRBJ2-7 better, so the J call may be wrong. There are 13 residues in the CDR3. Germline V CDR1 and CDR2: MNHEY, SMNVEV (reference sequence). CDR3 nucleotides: TGTGCCAGCACGGGACAGGGGTCCCACGAGCAGTACTTC. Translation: CASTGQGSHEQYF.

The chain's CDR3 is CASSLGSTTGELFF. The CDR3 DNA sequence: TGCGCCAGCAGCTTGGGGTCTACCACCGGGGAGCTGTTTTTT. V and J are TRBV5-1 and TRBJ2-2, with unresolved D. CDR1 is SGHRS and CDR2 is YFSETQ in the germline V gene. V gave up 0 bases and J gave up 4 bases, with 7 bases separating them. This CDR3 contains 14 residues.

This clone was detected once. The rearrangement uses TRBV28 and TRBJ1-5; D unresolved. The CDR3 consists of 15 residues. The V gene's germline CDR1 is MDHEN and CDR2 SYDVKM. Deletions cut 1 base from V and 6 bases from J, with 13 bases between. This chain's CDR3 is CASSLSLSGSQPQHF. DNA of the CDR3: TGTGCCAGCAGTTTATCTTTGAGTGGGAGTCAGCCCCAGCATTTT.

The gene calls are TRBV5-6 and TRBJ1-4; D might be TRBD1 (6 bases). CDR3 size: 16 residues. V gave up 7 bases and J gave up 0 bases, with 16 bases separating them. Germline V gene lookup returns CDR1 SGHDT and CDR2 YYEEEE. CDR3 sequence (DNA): TGTGCCAGCCGGCGGCAGGGGATAACAACTAATGAAAAACTGTTTTTT. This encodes CASRRQGITTNEKLFF.

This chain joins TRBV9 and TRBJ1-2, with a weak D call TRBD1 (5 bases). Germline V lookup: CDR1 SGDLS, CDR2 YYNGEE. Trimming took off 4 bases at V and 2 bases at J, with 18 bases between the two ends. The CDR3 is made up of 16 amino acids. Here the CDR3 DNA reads TGTGCCAGCAGCTCCCCGCCCAGGGAAGTCAACTATGGCTACACCTTC. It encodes CASSSPPREVNYGYTF.

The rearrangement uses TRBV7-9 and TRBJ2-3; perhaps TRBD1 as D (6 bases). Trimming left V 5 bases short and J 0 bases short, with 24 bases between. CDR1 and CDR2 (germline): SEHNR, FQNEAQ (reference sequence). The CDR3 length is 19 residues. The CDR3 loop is CASSTRWDTRALSTDTQYF. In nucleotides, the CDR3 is TGTGCCAGCAGCACCCGATGGGACACTCGGGCGCTAAGCACAGATACGCAGTATTTT.

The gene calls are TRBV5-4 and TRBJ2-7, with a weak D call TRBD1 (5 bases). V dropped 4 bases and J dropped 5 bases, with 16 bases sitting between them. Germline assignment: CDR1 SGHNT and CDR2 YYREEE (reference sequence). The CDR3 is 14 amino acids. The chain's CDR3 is CASSLEAGFHEQYF. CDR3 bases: TGTGCCAGCAGCCTCGAGGCAGGGTTTCACGAGCAGTACTTC.

DNA for the CDR3: TGTGCCAGCAGCTTGCGGGGGGGCTATCAGCCCCAGCATTTT. Protein product: CASSLRGGYQPQHF. This chain joins TRBV5-6 and TRBJ1-5, with D tentatively TRBD1 (6 bases). Germline V lookup: CDR1 SGHDT, CDR2 YYEEEE. The CDR3 spans 14 residues. V was cut by 1 base and J by 5 bases, with 10 bases left in between.